This is a list of T cell receptor beta chains from one sample in a study of T cells in Graves' hyperthyroidism and ophthalmopathy. TCRdb reprocessed the multiplex PCR reads with MiXCR, giving one entry per CDR3 protein. Of around 600,000 distinct CDR3 sequences in the sample, more than 14% are singletons; the top ten hold 12%. Sequences were obtained from blood. The receptors here all came from a woman in her fifties or sixties with Graves' ophthalmopathy. Both conserved end residues are part of each CDR3. Fields, in order: CDR3 DNA, CDR3 protein, D gene, J gene, V gene, clone size. D genes are given only for firm matches. Clone size is shown for a subset of rows, as once, few, many or a class of expanded clone.

cdr3_nt: TGTGTCAGCAGTTTAGGGCTAGCGGGCGCCCAAGAGACCCAGTACTTC
cdr3_aa: CVSSLGLAGAQETQYF
d_call: TRBD2
j_call: TRBJ2-5
v_call: TRBV28
clone_size: .

cdr3_nt: TGCGCCAGCTCCTTGGGTGGGACTAGCGGGAACCAAGAGACCCAGTACTTC
cdr3_aa: CASSLGGTSGNQETQYF
d_call: TRBD2
j_call: TRBJ2-5
v_call: TRBV5-1
clone_size: few

cdr3_nt: TGTGCCACCAGTGATGCCAGGGGTGTAGATACGCAGTATTTT
cdr3_aa: CATSDARGVDTQYF
d_call: .
j_call: TRBJ2-3
v_call: TRBV24-1
clone_size: few

cdr3_nt: TGTGCCAGCAGTCACGAATCTCGACAGGGCGATCAGCCCCAGCATTTT
cdr3_aa: CASSHESRQGDQPQHF
d_call: TRBD1
j_call: TRBJ1-5
v_call: TRBV28
clone_size: many

cdr3_nt: TGTGCCAGCAGGTACAGGGGAGATACGCAGTATTTT
cdr3_aa: CASRYRGDTQYF
d_call: TRBD1
j_call: TRBJ2-3
v_call: TRBV11-2
clone_size: many

cdr3_nt: TGCAGTGCTAGCGGGAGTAAGCCCGAGCAGTACTTC
cdr3_aa: CSASGSKPEQYF
d_call: .
j_call: TRBJ2-7
v_call: TRBV20-1
clone_size: .

cdr3_nt: TGCGCCAGCAGCTTGGGGGTAGGTACCTACGAGCAGTACTTC
cdr3_aa: CASSLGVGTYEQYF
d_call: .
j_call: TRBJ2-7
v_call: TRBV5-1
clone_size: many

cdr3_nt: TGTGCCAGCAGTCACACAGGGGGCGAGCAGTACTTC
cdr3_aa: CASSHTGGEQYF
d_call: TRBD1
j_call: TRBJ2-7
v_call: TRBV6-2/TRBV6-3
clone_size: many

cdr3_nt: TGTGCCAGCAGAACTGGGACTAGCGGTTTTGAGCAGTTCTTC
cdr3_aa: CASRTGTSGFEQFF
d_call: TRBD2
j_call: TRBJ2-1
v_call: TRBV6-2/TRBV6-3
clone_size: few

cdr3_nt: TGTGCCAGCAGCTTAGCTGGACCGACCCGGAATCAGCCCCAGCATTTT
cdr3_aa: CASSLAGPTRNQPQHF
d_call: .
j_call: TRBJ1-5
v_call: TRBV7-2
clone_size: .

cdr3_nt: TGCGCCAGCAGCTTGCGGGGTATAGCTCAAGAGACCCAGTACTTC
cdr3_aa: CASSLRGIAQETQYF
d_call: .
j_call: TRBJ2-5
v_call: TRBV5-1
clone_size: .

cdr3_nt: TGCAGTGCTAGCCCGGGATGGAATGAGCAGTTCTTC
cdr3_aa: CSASPGWNEQFF
d_call: .
j_call: TRBJ2-1
v_call: TRBV20-1
clone_size: many

cdr3_nt: TGTGCCAGCAGCCAACCCGGAGATTCACCCCTCCACTTT
cdr3_aa: CASSQPGDSPLHF
d_call: .
j_call: TRBJ1-6
v_call: TRBV3-1
clone_size: many

cdr3_nt: TGTGCCAGCAGCTCCCTGACTAGCGGCAACAATGAGCAGTTCTTC
cdr3_aa: CASSSLTSGNNEQFF
d_call: TRBD2
j_call: TRBJ2-1
v_call: TRBV7-8
clone_size: few

cdr3_nt: TGTGCCAGCAGTTTCACGAAGGGCGGGGAGCTGTTTTTT
cdr3_aa: CASSFTKGGELFF
d_call: .
j_call: TRBJ2-2
v_call: TRBV6-2/TRBV6-3
clone_size: few

cdr3_nt: TGTGCCAGCAGTTTATCTCCCTCGCTCAATGAGCAGTTCTTC
cdr3_aa: CASSLSPSLNEQFF
d_call: .
j_call: TRBJ2-1
v_call: TRBV28
clone_size: many

cdr3_nt: TGTGCCAGCAGATTTAGGGGGTCTTATTCACCCCTCCACTTT
cdr3_aa: CASRFRGSYSPLHF
d_call: .
j_call: TRBJ1-6
v_call: TRBV27
clone_size: few

cdr3_nt: TGCAGCGGTGCAGACGGTGTCGGCTCTTACGAGCAGTACTTC
cdr3_aa: CSGADGVGSYEQYF
d_call: .
j_call: TRBJ2-7
v_call: TRBV29-1
clone_size: .

cdr3_nt: TGTGCCAGCAGCTCAACGAAGGCGGCCTACGAGCAGTACTTC
cdr3_aa: CASSSTKAAYEQYF
d_call: .
j_call: TRBJ2-7
v_call: TRBV5-4
clone_size: many

cdr3_nt: TGCAGTGCTAGAGCAGAGACTAGCACAGATACGCAGTATTTT
cdr3_aa: CSARAETSTDTQYF
d_call: .
j_call: TRBJ2-3
v_call: TRBV20-1
clone_size: many

cdr3_nt: TGTGCCAGCAGGTCCCCGGGGGGCACCGGGGAGCTGTTTTTT
cdr3_aa: CASRSPGGTGELFF
d_call: TRBD2
j_call: TRBJ2-2
v_call: TRBV28
clone_size: .

cdr3_nt: TGTGCCAGCAGTTTTGCAGGGAGCCTCACTGAAGCTTTCTTT
cdr3_aa: CASSFAGSLTEAFF
d_call: .
j_call: TRBJ1-1
v_call: TRBV12-3/TRBV12-4
clone_size: many

cdr3_nt: TGCAGCGGTGAAACAGGGGGCGCAGAGACCCAGTACTTC
cdr3_aa: CSGETGGAETQYF
d_call: TRBD1
j_call: TRBJ2-5
v_call: TRBV29-1
clone_size: .

cdr3_nt: TGTGCCAGCAGCATGGGACTAGGGAACACCGGGGAGCTGTTTTTT
cdr3_aa: CASSMGLGNTGELFF
d_call: TRBD2
j_call: TRBJ2-2
v_call: TRBV7-2
clone_size: .

cdr3_nt: TGTGCCAGCAGCCCGGGACTAGGGAACTACGAGCAGTACTTC
cdr3_aa: CASSPGLGNYEQYF
d_call: TRBD2
j_call: TRBJ2-7
v_call: TRBV11-2
clone_size: many

cdr3_nt: TGTGCCAGCAGCCCCTTCACATTGGACGAGCAGTACTTC
cdr3_aa: CASSPFTLDEQYF
d_call: .
j_call: TRBJ2-7
v_call: TRBV9
clone_size: .

cdr3_nt: TGTGCCAGCAGCTTCGGGGGGTATCTCTACGAGCAGTACTTC
cdr3_aa: CASSFGGYLYEQYF
d_call: TRBD2
j_call: TRBJ2-7
v_call: TRBV11-2
clone_size: many

cdr3_nt: TGTGCCAGCAGCTTCGTAAGGGCTACTATCTTTCCTAGCCCCATTCAGTACTTC
cdr3_aa: CASSFVRATIFPSPIQYF
d_call: .
j_call: TRBJ2-4
v_call: TRBV7-2
clone_size: few

cdr3_nt: TGTGCCGGCAGTTATTTAGCGGGAGTTGGGTACGAGCAGTACTTC
cdr3_aa: CAGSYLAGVGYEQYF
d_call: TRBD2
j_call: TRBJ2-7
v_call: TRBV6-2/TRBV6-3
clone_size: many

cdr3_nt: TGTGCCAGCAGCGCTAGCCTAAACGAGCAGTACTTC
cdr3_aa: CASSASLNEQYF
d_call: .
j_call: TRBJ2-7
v_call: TRBV6-2/TRBV6-3
clone_size: .

cdr3_nt: TGTGCCAGCTCACCAAAGGACAGGGGATTGCCTGGAAACACCATATATTTT
cdr3_aa: CASSPKDRGLPGNTIYF
d_call: TRBD1
j_call: TRBJ1-3
v_call: TRBV18
clone_size: few

cdr3_nt: TGTGCCAGCAGTTTAAGGCCGGGGAGGGATACGCAGTATTTT
cdr3_aa: CASSLRPGRDTQYF
d_call: .
j_call: TRBJ2-3
v_call: TRBV12-3/TRBV12-4
clone_size: many

cdr3_nt: TGTGCCAGCAGCCATACAGGGGGCGCATCCTACGAGCAGTACTTC
cdr3_aa: CASSHTGGASYEQYF
d_call: TRBD1
j_call: TRBJ2-7
v_call: TRBV5-5
clone_size: few

cdr3_nt: TGTGCCAGCAGAACAACAGGGGGTATCTCAGATACGCAGTATTTT
cdr3_aa: CASRTTGGISDTQYF
d_call: TRBD1
j_call: TRBJ2-3
v_call: TRBV12-3/TRBV12-4
clone_size: many

cdr3_nt: TGTGCCAGTAGTATCCGGGGGCCGGGCACTGAAGCTTTCTTT
cdr3_aa: CASSIRGPGTEAFF
d_call: .
j_call: TRBJ1-1
v_call: TRBV19
clone_size: many

cdr3_nt: TGTGCCAGCAGTTACTCGTTGCTAGCGGGAGGGCGTTCCTACGAGCAGTACTTC
cdr3_aa: CASSYSLLAGGRSYEQYF
d_call: TRBD2
j_call: TRBJ2-7
v_call: TRBV6-6
clone_size: many

cdr3_nt: TGTGCCAGCAGCTCCCGGACAGATAAGAACACTGAAGCTTTCTTT
cdr3_aa: CASSSRTDKNTEAFF
d_call: .
j_call: TRBJ1-1
v_call: TRBV13
clone_size: many

cdr3_nt: TGCAGTGCTAGAGAGGGGCAGGGCACCGGGGAGCTGTTTTTT
cdr3_aa: CSAREGQGTGELFF
d_call: .
j_call: TRBJ2-2
v_call: TRBV20-1
clone_size: many

cdr3_nt: TGTGCCAGCAGCCCTGGCGGTACCCAATACAATGAGCAGTTCTTC
cdr3_aa: CASSPGGTQYNEQFF
d_call: .
j_call: TRBJ2-1
v_call: TRBV11-3
clone_size: many

cdr3_nt: TGTGCCAGCAGCCACCAGAGCACTGAAGCTTTCTTT
cdr3_aa: CASSHQSTEAFF
d_call: .
j_call: TRBJ1-1
v_call: TRBV7-2
clone_size: few

cdr3_nt: TGTGCCAGCAGCCCCTACCCTGTCGATACGCAGTATTTT
cdr3_aa: CASSPYPVDTQYF
d_call: .
j_call: TRBJ2-3
v_call: TRBV7-9
clone_size: many

cdr3_nt: TGTGCCAGCAGCTTAGGAAGCGGGAGGGCCTTATTCAATGAGCAGTTCTTC
cdr3_aa: CASSLGSGRALFNEQFF
d_call: TRBD2
j_call: TRBJ2-1
v_call: TRBV7-3
clone_size: many

cdr3_nt: TGTGCCAGCAGTGACCGGGACGGCAACACTGAAGCTTTCTTT
cdr3_aa: CASSDRDGNTEAFF
d_call: .
j_call: TRBJ1-1
v_call: TRBV2
clone_size: many

cdr3_nt: TGTGCCAGCAGTTACTCAAAGGGGTCATCGAACACTGAAGCTTTCTTT
cdr3_aa: CASSYSKGSSNTEAFF
d_call: .
j_call: TRBJ1-1
v_call: TRBV6-6
clone_size: many

cdr3_nt: TGTGCCAGCAGTTCAGCGTACAATGAGCAGTTCTTC
cdr3_aa: CASSSAYNEQFF
d_call: .
j_call: TRBJ2-1
v_call: TRBV7-9
clone_size: .